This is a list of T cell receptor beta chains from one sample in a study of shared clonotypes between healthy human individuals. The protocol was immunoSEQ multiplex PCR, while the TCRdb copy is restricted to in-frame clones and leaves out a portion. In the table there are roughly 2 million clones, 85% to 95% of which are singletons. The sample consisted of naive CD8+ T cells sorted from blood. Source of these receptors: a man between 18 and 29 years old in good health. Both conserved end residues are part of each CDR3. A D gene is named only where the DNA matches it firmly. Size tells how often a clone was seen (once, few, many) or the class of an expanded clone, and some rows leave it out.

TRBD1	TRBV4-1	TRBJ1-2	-	CASSQRTGYRGYTF	TGCGCCAGCAGCCAAAGGACAGGGTATAGGGGCTACACCTTC
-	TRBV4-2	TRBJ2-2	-	CASSQESSPISKLTGELFF	TGTGCCAGCAGCCAAGAGAGCTCCCCAATTAGTAAGCTCACCGGGGAGCTGTTTTTT
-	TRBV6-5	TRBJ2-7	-	CASSPGVDREQYF	TGTGCCAGCAGTCCTGGAGTTGATAGGGAGCAGTACTTC
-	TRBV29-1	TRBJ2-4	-	CSVEQGDKNIQYF	TGCAGCGTGGAACAGGGTGACAAAAACATTCAGTACTTC
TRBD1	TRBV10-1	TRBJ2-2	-	CASSETGTVNTGELFF	TGCGCCAGCAGTGAAACCGGGACAGTTAACACCGGGGAGCTGTTTTTT
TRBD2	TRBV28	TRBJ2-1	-	CASMPPRASGRPYNEQFF	TGTGCCAGCATGCCCCCCCGGGCTAGCGGACGGCCCTACAATGAGCAGTTCTTC
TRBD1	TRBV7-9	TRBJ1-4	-	CASSLALGGTTNEKLFF	TGTGCCAGCAGCTTAGCGCTAGGGGGCACCACTAATGAAAAACTGTTTTTT
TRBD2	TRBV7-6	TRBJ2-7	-	CASSLGSGGAFYSSEQYF	TGTGCCAGCAGCTTAGGTAGCGGGGGGGCTTTTTATTCCTCCGAGCAGTACTTC
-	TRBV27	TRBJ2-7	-	CASSLYGPKAEGYEQYF	TGTGCCAGCAGTTTATATGGACCGAAGGCCGAGGGCTACGAGCAGTACTTC
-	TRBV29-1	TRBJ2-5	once	CSAADSPQETQYF	TGCAGCGCTGCGGACTCCCCCCAAGAGACCCAGTACTTC
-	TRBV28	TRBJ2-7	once	CASSQRDGVIPYEQYF	TGTGCCAGCAGCCAAAGAGACGGGGTCATACCCTACGAGCAGTACTTC
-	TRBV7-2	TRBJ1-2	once	CASSLEPGGQGLGYTF	TGTGCCAGCAGCTTAGAACCCGGCGGTCAGGGACTGGGCTACACCTTC
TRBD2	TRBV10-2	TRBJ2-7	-	CASSESPGAGTYEQYF	TGCGCCAGCAGTGAGTCCCCAGGAGCGGGAACCTACGAGCAGTACTTC
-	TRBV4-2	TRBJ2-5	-	CASSQEASSQETQYF	TGTGCCAGCAGCCAAGAGGCTAGCTCGCAAGAGACCCAGTACTTC
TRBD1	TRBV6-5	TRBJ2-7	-	CASSYSTGYASYEQYF	TGTGCCAGCAGTTACTCGACAGGGTACGCATCCTACGAGCAGTACTTC
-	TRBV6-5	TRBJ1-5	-	CASSLGYAQPQHF	TGTGCCAGCAGTCTTGGATACGCTCAGCCCCAGCATTTT
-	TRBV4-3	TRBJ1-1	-	CASSQDPGQIEAFF	TGCGCCAGCAGCCAAGACCCTGGACAGATAGAAGCTTTCTTT
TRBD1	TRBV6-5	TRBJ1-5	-	CASSSGQGRNQPQHF	TGTGCCAGCAGTTCCGGACAGGGACGAAATCAGCCCCAGCATTTT
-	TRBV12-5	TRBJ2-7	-	CASGLVQVTDYYEQYF	TGTGCTAGTGGTTTGGTACAAGTGACAGACTACTACGAGCAGTACTTC
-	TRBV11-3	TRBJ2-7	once	CASSLDTGRYGEQYF	TGTGCCAGCAGCTTGGATACAGGCCGTTATGGCGAGCAGTACTTC
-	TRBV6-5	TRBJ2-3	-	CASSYSSSTDTQYF	TGTGCCAGCAGTTACTCAAGTAGCACAGATACGCAGTATTTT
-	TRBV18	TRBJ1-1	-	CASSPSDKGINTEAFF	TGTGCCAGCTCCCCAAGTGATAAGGGGATCAACACTGAAGCTTTCTTT
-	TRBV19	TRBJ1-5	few	CASSIVQGGNQPQHF	TGTGCCAGTAGTATAGTACAAGGTGGCAATCAGCCCCAGCATTTT
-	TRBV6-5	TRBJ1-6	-	CASSYGLNSPLHF	TGTGCCAGCAGTTACGGGCTGAATTCACCCCTCCACTTT
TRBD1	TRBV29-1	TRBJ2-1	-	CSVEDRVELRTGPIF	TGCAGCGTTGAAGATCGGGTCGAATTGCGGACAGGGCCGATCTTC
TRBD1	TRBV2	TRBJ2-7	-	CASSRQGATYEQYF	TGTGCCAGCAGTCGTCAGGGGGCCACGTACGAGCAGTACTTC
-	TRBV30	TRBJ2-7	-	CAWSVMALWDEQYF	TGTGCCTGGAGTGTAATGGCGCTATGGGACGAGCAGTACTTC
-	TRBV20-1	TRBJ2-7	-	CSADEQYF	TGCAGTGCTGATGAGCAGTACTTC
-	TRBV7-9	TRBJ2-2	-	CASSFRQGAKSGELFF	TGTGCCAGCAGCTTTCGGCAAGGGGCGAAGTCCGGGGAGCTGTTTTTT
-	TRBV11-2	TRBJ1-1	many	CASSPGQRNTEAFF	TGTGCCAGCAGCCCTGGACAGAGGAACACTGAAGCTTTCTTT
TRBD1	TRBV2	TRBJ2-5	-	CASSSLLMPDREETQYF	TGTGCCAGCAGTTCCCTCCTAATGCCGGACAGGGAAGAGACCCAGTACTTC
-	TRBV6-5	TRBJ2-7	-	CASSYESGRGFEQYF	TGTGCCAGCAGTTACGAATCCGGCAGGGGTTTCGAGCAGTACTTC
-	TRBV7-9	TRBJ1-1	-	CASSRIASNTEAFF	TGTGCCAGCAGCCGCATCGCCTCGAACACTGAAGCTTTCTTT
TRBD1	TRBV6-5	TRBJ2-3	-	CASSGPGQSTDTQYF	TGTGCCAGCAGTGGACCGGGACAGAGCACAGATACGCAGTATTTT
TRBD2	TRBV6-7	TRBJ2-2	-	CASSYYLGTRNTGELFF	TGTGCCAGCAGTTACTATCTCGGGACTAGAAACACCGGGGAGCTGTTTTTT
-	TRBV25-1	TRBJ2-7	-	CASSEHTVYF	TGTGCCAGCAGTGAACACACGGTGTACTTC
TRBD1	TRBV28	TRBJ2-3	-	CASSPQGVSTDTQYF	TGTGCCAGCAGCCCCCAGGGGGTTAGCACAGATACGCAGTATTTT
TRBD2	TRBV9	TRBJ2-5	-	CASSVQVAGLQETQYF	TGTGCCAGCAGCGTTCAGGTAGCGGGGTTGCAAGAGACCCAGTACTTC
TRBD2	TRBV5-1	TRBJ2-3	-	CASGASGGNDGDTQYF	TGCGCCAGCGGGGCTAGCGGGGGCAATGACGGCGATACGCAGTATTTT
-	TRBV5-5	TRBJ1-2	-	CASSSPGGASYTF	TGTGCCAGCAGCTCACCGGGGGGAGCGAGCTACACCTTC
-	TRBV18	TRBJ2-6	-	CASSPLAAPPSGANVLTF	TGTGCCAGCTCACCACTGGCAGCACCACCCTCTGGGGCCAACGTCCTGACTTTC
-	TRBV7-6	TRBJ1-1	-	CASSARTVSFGVSTEAFF	TGTGCCAGCAGCGCCCGGACAGTGTCCTTTGGGGTGAGCACTGAAGCTTTCTTT
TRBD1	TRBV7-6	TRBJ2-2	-	CASSLGYGTGDTGELFF	TGTGCCAGCAGCTTAGGGTACGGGACAGGGGACACCGGGGAGCTGTTTTTT
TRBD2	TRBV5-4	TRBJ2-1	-	CASSLGYNSGSSYNEQFF	TGTGCCAGCAGCTTGGGCTATAATAGCGGGAGCTCCTACAATGAGCAGTTCTTC
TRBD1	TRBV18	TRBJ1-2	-	CASSSGQGSYGYTF	TGTGCCAGCTCATCGGGACAGGGGAGCTATGGCTACACCTTC
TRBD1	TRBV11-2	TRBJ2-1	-	CASSSLLHRGDERFF	TGTGCCAGCAGCTCTCTCTTGCACAGGGGAGACGAGAGGTTCTTC
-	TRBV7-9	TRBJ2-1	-	CASSPRLVVNEQFF	TGTGCCAGCAGCCCCCGACTAGTAGTAAATGAGCAGTTCTTC
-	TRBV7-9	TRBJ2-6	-	CASSFETGSGANVLTF	TGTGCCAGCAGCTTTGAAACAGGGTCCGGGGCCAACGTCCTGACTTTC